This TCR beta chain originates from a study of T-cell memory formation after mild COVID-19. V lost 8 bases, J lost 4 bases, and 13 bases stayed unmatched. This CDR3 region has 15 residues. Germline values: CDR1 MDHEN, CDR2 SYDVKM. There are a few counts of this clonotype. Its target is unknown. TCRdb ran MiXCR on the 5' RACE reads and lists one entry per CDR3 protein. The sample carries roughly 340,000 distinct CDR3 sequences, more than 15% recorded once. The study, taken as a whole, reports: CD4+ contracting clones lay mainly in CM and EM, CD8+ ones in EMRA.

Sequenced material: PBMCs or a T cell subset sorted from them (not recorded which). The chain uses TRBV28 and TRBJ2-7; TRBD1 aligns across 8 bases. The sequence was collected from a young man who had mild COVID-19 (a few samples of this study predate the infection). Cell type and time point are not known. As DNA, the CDR3 is TGTGCCAGCTTACCCCGGACAGGGCCAGGGTACGAGCAGTACGTC. It is translated as CASLPRTGPGYEQYV.